The clone carrying this T cell receptor (beta chain) came up a few times. Its antigen is still unknown. This entry comes from a study of T cell repertoires in cytomegalovirus infection. Study in general: Public TCR beta signatures provided an indication of both CMV infection and a matching HLA type.

The germline V gene encodes CDR1 GTSNPN and CDR2 SVGIG (reference sequence). V was trimmed by 1 base and J by 8 bases, leaving 8 bases between them. This CDR3 region has 11 residues. TCRdb independently ran MiXCR on the reads; one entry per CDR3 protein. The sample includes 450,000 to 550,000 distinct CDR3 sequences, about 17% of them seen just once. Study-wide points: HLA-C-restricted CMV clonotypes gave the most frequent clonotype in two of eight donors. Individuals carrying CMV plus the relevant HLA were identified by cumulative frequency of public TCR beta families.

This chain uses TRBV30 with TRBJ1-1; D possibly corresponds to TRBD1 (5 bases). Sequenced sample: CD8+ T cells from PBMCs. The TCR comes from a human donor in good health (CMV status not recorded). Some clones in this sample may be carry-over from other donors' samples. Here the CDR3 DNA reads TGTGCCTGGAGTGGTAGGGGAGAAGCTTTCTTT. Translation gives CAWSGRGEAFF.